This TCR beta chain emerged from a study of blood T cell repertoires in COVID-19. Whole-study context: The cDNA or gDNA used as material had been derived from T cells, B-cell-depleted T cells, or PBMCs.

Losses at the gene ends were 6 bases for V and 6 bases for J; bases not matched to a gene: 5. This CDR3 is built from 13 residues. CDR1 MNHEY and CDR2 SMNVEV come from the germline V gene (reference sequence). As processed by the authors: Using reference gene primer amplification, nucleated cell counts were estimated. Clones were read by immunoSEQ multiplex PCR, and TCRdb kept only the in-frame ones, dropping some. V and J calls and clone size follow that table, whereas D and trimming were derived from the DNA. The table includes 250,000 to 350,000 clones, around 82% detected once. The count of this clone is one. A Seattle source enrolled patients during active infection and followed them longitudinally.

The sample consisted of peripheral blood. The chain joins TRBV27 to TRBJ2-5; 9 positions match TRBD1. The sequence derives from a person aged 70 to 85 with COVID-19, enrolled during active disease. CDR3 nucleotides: TGTGCCAGCAGGCGACAGGGGGTAAAGACCCAGTACTTC. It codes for CASRRQGVKTQYF.